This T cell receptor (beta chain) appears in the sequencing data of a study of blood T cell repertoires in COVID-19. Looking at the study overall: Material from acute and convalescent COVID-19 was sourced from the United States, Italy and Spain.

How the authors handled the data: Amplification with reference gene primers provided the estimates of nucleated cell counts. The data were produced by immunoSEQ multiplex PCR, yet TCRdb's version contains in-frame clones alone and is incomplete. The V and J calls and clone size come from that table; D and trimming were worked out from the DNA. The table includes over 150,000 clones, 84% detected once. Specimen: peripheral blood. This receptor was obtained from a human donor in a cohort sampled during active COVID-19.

This CDR3 reads CASSSGQGHHEQFF. CDR3 sequence (DNA): TGTGCCAGCAGCTCGGGACAGGGTCACCATGAGCAGTTCTTC. V is TRBV7-9 and J is TRBJ2-1; 9 positions agree with TRBD1. J gave up 8 bases and V 4 bases, and 6 bases lay outside the gene matches. There are 14 residues in the CDR3. Germline V gene sequence: CDR1 SEHNR, CDR2 FQNEAQ (reference sequence).